Listed here is a single T cell receptor beta chain. The data stem from a study of blood T cell repertoires in COVID-19. Overall study: T cells, B-cell-depleted T cells, or PBMCs supplied cDNA or gDNA.

Germline V gene sequence: CDR1 MGHRA, CDR2 YSYEKL. CDR3 length equals 16 residues. V was clipped by 6 bases and J by 8 bases, with 22 bases between them. The table came from immunoSEQ multiplex PCR; TCRdb's copy has only in-frame clones and leaves some out. The table shows about 240,000 clones, with roughly 76% occurring only once. Patients of the Seattle cohort, enrolled during active infection, were followed longitudinally. Source material: peripheral blood. The clonotype was recovered from a woman of 80 years or more with COVID-19, enrolled during active disease. The V gene is TRBV4-1, the J gene TRBJ1-4, with a weak D call TRBD1 (6 bases). CDR3 loop: CASRALTGLIGEKLFF. The CDR3 bases are TGCGCCAGCAGGGCTTTAACAGGGTTAATCGGGGAAAAACTGTTTTTT.